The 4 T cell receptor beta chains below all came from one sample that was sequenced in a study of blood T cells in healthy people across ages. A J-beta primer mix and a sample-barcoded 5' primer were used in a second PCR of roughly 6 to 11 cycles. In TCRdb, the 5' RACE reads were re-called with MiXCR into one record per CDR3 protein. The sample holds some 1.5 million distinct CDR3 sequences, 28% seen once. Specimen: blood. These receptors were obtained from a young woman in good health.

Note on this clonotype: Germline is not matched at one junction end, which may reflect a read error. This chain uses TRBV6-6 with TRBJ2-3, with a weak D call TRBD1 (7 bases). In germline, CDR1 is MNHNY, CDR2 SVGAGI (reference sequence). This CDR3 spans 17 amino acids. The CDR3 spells CASSYGSREIGTDTQYF. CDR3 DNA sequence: TGTGCCAGCAGTTATGGGTCCCGGGAGATTGGGACAGACACGCAGTATTTT.

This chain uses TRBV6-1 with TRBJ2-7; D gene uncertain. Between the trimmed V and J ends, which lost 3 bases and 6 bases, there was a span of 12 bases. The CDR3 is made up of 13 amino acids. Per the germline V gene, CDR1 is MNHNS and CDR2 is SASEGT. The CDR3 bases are TGTGCCAGCAGTGAGGCGGACGTCTCCGAGCAGTACTTC. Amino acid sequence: CASSEADVSEQYF.

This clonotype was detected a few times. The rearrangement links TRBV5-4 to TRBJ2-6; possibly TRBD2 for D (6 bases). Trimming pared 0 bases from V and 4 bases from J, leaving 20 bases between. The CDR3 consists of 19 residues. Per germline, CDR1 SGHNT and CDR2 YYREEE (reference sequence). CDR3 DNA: TGTGCCAGCAGCTTGGTGGGGGAGGTCCGAGTCTCGGGGGCCAACGTCCTGACTTTC. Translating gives CASSLVGEVRVSGANVLTF.

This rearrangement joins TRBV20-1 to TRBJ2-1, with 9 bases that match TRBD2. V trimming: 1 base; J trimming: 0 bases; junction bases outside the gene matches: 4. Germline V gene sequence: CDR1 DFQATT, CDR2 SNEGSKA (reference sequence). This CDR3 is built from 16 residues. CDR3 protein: CSARVASGASYNEQFF. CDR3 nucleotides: TGCAGTGCTAGAGTCGCTAGCGGGGCCTCCTACAATGAGCAGTTCTTC.